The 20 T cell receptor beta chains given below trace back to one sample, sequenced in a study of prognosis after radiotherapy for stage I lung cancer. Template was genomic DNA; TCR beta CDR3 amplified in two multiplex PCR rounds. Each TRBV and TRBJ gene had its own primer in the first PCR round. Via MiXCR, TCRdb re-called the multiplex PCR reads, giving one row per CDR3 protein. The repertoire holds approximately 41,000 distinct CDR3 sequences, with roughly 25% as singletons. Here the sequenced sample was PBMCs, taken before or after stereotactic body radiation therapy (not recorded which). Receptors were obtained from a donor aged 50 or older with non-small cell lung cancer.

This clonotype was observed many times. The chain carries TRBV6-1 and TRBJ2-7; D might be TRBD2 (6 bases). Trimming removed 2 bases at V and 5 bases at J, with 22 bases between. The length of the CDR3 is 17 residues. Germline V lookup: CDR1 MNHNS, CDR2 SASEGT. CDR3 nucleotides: TGTGCCAGCAGTGAAATGTCCCCCGGAGGGCTTTATGACGAGCAGTACTTC. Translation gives CASSEMSPGGLYDEQYF.

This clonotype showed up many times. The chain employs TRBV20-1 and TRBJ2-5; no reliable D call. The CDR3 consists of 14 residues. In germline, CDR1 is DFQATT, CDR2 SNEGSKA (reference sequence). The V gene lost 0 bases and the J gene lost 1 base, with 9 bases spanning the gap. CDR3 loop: CSARDGRSQETQYF. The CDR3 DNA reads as TGCAGTGCTAGAGATGGAAGAAGCCAAGAGACCCAGTACTTC.

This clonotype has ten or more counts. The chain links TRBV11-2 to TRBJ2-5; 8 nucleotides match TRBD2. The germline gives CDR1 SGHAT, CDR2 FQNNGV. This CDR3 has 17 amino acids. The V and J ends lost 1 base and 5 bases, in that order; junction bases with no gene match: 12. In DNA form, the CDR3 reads TGTGCCAGCAGCTTAGGAGTGGTAGCGGGGATTAGGGAGACCCAGTACTTC. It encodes CASSLGVVAGIRETQYF. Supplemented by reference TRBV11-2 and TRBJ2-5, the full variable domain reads EAGVAQSPRYKIIEKRQSVAFWCNPISGHATLYWYQQILGQGPKLLIQFQNNGVVDDSQLPKDRFSAERLKGVDSTLKIQPAKLEDSAVYLCASSLGVVAGIRETQYFGPGTRLLVL.

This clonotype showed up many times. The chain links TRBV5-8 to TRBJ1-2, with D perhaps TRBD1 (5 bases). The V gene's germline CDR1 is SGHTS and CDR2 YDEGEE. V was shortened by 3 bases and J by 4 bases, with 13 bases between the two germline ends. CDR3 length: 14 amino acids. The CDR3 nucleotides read TGTGCCAGCAGCTGGGACGGAACCTCCTATGGCTACACCTTC. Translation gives CASSWDGTSYGYTF.

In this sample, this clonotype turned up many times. CDR3: CSASTGNYGYTF. The CDR3 DNA is TGCAGTGCTAGCACGGGGAACTATGGCTACACCTTC. This chain connects TRBV20-1 to TRBJ1-2; no clear D gene. The CDR3 is made up of 12 amino acids. The V gene lost 3 bases and the J gene lost 2 bases, with 7 bases spanning the gap. CDR1 is DFQATT and CDR2 is SNEGSKA in the germline V gene (reference sequence).

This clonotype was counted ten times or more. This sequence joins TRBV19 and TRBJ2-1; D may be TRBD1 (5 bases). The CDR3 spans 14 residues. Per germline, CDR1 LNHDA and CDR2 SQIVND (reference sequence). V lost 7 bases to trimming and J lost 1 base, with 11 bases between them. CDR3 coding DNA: TGTGCCAGTAACGGGCAGGGATCCTACAATGAGCAGTTCTTC. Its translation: CASNGQGSYNEQFF.

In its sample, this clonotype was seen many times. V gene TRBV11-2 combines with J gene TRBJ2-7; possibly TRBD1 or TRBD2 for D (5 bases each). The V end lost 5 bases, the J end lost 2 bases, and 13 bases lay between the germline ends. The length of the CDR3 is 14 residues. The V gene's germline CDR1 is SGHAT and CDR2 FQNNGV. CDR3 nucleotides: TGTGCCAGCAGCATTACCGGGACGCCCTACGAGCAGTACTTC. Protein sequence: CASSITGTPYEQYF.

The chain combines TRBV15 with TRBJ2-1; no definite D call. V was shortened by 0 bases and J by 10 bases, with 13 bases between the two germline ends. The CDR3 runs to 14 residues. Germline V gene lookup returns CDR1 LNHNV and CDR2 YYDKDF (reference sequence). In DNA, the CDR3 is TGTGCCACCAGCAGAGAACACCTCGATCACGAGCAGTTCTTC. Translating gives CATSREHLDHEQFF.

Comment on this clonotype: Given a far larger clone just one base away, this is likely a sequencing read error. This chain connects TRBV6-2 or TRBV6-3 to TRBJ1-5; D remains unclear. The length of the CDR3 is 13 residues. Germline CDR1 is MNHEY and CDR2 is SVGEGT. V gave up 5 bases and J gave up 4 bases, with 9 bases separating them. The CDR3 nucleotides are TGTGCCAGCAGTCACAACGTAAATCAGCCCCAGCATTTT. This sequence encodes CASSHNVNQPQHF.

The CDR3 region has the DNA TGTGCCAGCAGTCTAACATACATCGTGGGCACAGATACGCAGTATTTT. It yields the protein CASSLTYIVGTDTQYF. V is TRBV28 and J is TRBJ2-3; D is unclear. The CDR3 length is 16 residues. Germline loops: CDR1 MDHEN, CDR2 SYDVKM. The V end was cut by 5 bases, the J end by 1 base, with 16 bases between.

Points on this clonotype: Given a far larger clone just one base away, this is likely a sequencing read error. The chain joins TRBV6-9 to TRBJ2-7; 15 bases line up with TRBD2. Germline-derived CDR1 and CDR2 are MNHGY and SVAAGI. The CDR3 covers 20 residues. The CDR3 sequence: CASSFAIVGLAGGRRSEKYF. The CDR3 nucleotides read TGTGCCAGCAGTTTCGCCATCGTAGGACTAGCGGGAGGGCGGCGGAGCGAGAAGTACTTC.

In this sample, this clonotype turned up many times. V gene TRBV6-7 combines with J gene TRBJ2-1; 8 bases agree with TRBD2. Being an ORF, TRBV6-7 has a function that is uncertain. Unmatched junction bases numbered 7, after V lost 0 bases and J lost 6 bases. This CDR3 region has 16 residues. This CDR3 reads CASSYSSGGGPNEQFF. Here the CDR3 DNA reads TGTGCCAGCAGTTACTCTAGTGGCGGGGGGCCCAATGAGCAGTTCTTC.

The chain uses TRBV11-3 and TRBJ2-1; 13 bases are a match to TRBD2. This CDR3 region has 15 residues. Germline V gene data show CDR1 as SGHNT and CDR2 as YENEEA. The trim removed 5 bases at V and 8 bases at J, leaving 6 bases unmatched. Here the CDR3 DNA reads TGTGCCAGCAGCCCGGTTACTAGCGGGGGGGATGAGCAGTTCTTC. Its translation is CASSPVTSGGDEQFF.

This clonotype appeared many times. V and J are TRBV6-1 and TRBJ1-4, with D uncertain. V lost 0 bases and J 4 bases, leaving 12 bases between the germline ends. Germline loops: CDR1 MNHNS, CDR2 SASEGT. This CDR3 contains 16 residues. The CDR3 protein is CASSEARGRDNEKLFF. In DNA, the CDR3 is TGTGCCAGCAGTGAAGCTCGAGGTAGAGATAATGAAAAACTGTTTTTT.

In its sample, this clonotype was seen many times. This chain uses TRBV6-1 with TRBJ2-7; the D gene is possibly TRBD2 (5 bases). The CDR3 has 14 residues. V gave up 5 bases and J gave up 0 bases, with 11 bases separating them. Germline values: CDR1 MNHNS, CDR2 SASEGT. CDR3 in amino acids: CASSRRNSSYEQYF. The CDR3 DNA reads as TGTGCCAGCAGTAGGAGGAACAGCTCCTACGAGCAGTACTTC.

The CDR3 loop reads CSVEDFIPTDTDTQYF. For the CDR3, the DNA is TGCAGCGTTGAAGATTTCATTCCGACCGACACAGATACGCAGTATTTT. The genes are TRBV29-1 and TRBJ2-3; D not certain. Germline V lookup: CDR1 SQVTM, CDR2 ANQGSEA. The V and J ends lost 0 bases and 2 bases respectively, with 15 bases between them. The CDR3 has 16 amino acids.

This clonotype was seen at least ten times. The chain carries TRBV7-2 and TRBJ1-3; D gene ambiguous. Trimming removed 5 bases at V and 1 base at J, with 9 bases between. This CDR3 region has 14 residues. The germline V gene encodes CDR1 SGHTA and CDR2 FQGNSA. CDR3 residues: CASSTGRSGNTIYF. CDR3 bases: TGTGCCAGCAGCACGGGGAGGTCTGGAAACACCATATATTTT.

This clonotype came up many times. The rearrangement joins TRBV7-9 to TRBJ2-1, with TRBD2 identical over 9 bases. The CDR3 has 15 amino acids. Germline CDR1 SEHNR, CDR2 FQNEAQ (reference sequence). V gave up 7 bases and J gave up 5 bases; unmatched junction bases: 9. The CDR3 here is CASTAAGGAHNEQFF. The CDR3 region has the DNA TGTGCCAGCACCGCAGCGGGAGGAGCTCACAATGAGCAGTTCTTC. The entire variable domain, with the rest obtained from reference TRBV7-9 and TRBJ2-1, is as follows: DTGVSQNPRHKITKRGQNVTFRCDPISEHNRLYWYRQTLGQGPEFLTYFQNEAQLEKSRLLSDRFSAERPKGSFSTLEIQRTEQGDSAMYLCASTAAGGAHNEQFFGPGTRLTVL.

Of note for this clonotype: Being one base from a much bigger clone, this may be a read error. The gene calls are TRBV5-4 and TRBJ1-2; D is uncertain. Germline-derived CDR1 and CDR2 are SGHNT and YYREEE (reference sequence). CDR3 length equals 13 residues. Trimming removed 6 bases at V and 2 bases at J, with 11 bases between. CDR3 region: CASIELGNYGYTF. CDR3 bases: TGTGCCAGCATCGAGCTGGGAAACTATGGCTACACCTTC.

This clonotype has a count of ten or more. In DNA form, the CDR3 reads TGTGCCAGCCGGGCATACGGGACAGGGGTAGACTATGGCTACACCTTC. Its translation is CASRAYGTGVDYGYTF. The V gene is TRBV2, the J gene TRBJ1-2; TRBD1 matches 10 bases. Germline lookup yields CDR1 SNHLY and CDR2 FYNNEI. This CDR3 is built from 16 residues. The V segment lost 8 bases and the J segment 3 bases; nucleotides outside the gene matches: 12.